This T cell receptor beta chain was sequenced during a study of blood T cell repertoires in COVID-19. TCRdb keeps only in-frame clones here, not all; method: immunoSEQ multiplex PCR. The table has roughly 50,000 clones, roughly nine tenths seen once. The TCR sequence derives from a woman aged 55-69 years with active or convalescent COVID-19. What was sequenced was peripheral blood.

The CDR3 spells CASSLAGDTQYF. CDR3 in DNA: TGTGCCAGCAGTCTAGCGGGAGATACGCAGTATTTT. The rearrangement links TRBV6-2 or TRBV6-3 to TRBJ2-3; TRBD2 aligns across 8 bases. CDR1 is MNHEY, CDR2 SVGEGT, per germline. CDR3 length equals 12 residues. Unmatched junction bases numbered 0, after V lost 5 bases and J lost 5 bases.